Each of the 23 T cell receptor beta chains below was sequenced from the same sample in a study of PD-1 blockade in classical Hodgkin lymphoma. Relapses following autologous stem cell transplantation were seen in all patients, with brentuximab vedotin exposure varying. TCRdb's table, derived via immunoSEQ multiplex PCR, lists solely in-frame clones and lacks some. The sample shows around 91,000 clones, around 90% of them seen only once. Sequenced material: peripheral blood mononuclear cells (PBMCs), taken at baseline. The receptor set was obtained from a human donor with classical Hodgkin lymphoma.

This clone was counted a few times. An end of the junction differs from the germline gene, which may be a read error. The chain recombines TRBV7-7 with TRBJ2-2; TRBD1 aligns across 7 bases. CDR1 and CDR2 from the germline V gene are SSHAT and FNYEAQ (reference sequence). The CDR3 is 17 residues long. Here the CDR3 reads CASSSLFGTDNTGELFF. The CDR3 DNA reads as TGTGCTAGCAGCTCCCTCTTTGGGACAGACAACACCGGGGAGCTGTTTTTT. Variable domain in full (rest from reference TRBV7-7 and TRBJ2-2): GAGVSQSPRYKVTKRGQDVTLRCDPISSHATLYWYQQALGQGPEFLTYFNYEAQPDKSGLPSDRFSAERPEGSISTLTIQRTEQRDSAMYRCASSSLFGTDNTGELFFGEGSRLTVL.

This chain connects TRBV5-1 to TRBJ2-7; 7 bases match TRBD1. The CDR3 contains 14 residues. V lost 5 bases and J lost 5; bases outside the gene matches: 10. The germline gives CDR1 SGHRS, CDR2 YFSETQ. The CDR3 sequence: CASRPTGQRHEQYF. CDR3 DNA sequence: TGCGCCAGCAGGCCCACGGGACAGAGACACGAGCAGTACTTC.

This chain links TRBV2 with TRBJ1-5; D might be TRBD1 (5 bases). Per the germline V gene, CDR1 is SNHLY and CDR2 is FYNNEI. The ends were cut back, 2 bases at V and 10 bases at J, with 18 bases in the middle. The CDR3 spans 15 residues. CDR3 residues: CASSEFPSGGFPQHF. DNA of the CDR3: TGTGCCAGCAGTGAATTCCCATCGGGGGGGTTTCCCCAGCATTTT.

The chain combines TRBV6-1 with TRBJ1-5; a possible D gene is TRBD1 (5 bases). In germline, CDR1 is MNHNS, CDR2 SASEGT. CDR3 length: 14 amino acids. The V end lost 1 base, the J end lost 5 bases, and 9 bases lay between the germline ends. For the CDR3, the DNA is TGTGCCAGCAGTGAAGAAGACAGACATCAGCCCCAGCATTTT. Protein sequence: CASSEEDRHQPQHF.

In its sample, this clone was seen a few times. The V and J genes are TRBV9 and TRBJ1-2; D ambiguous. The V gene's germline CDR1 is SGDLS and CDR2 YYNGEE. Trimming cost V 0 bases and J 3 bases, with 12 bases left between them. CDR3 length: 15 amino acids. This chain's CDR3 is CASSVDRLEDYGYTF. CDR3 DNA sequence: TGTGCCAGCAGCGTAGATCGCCTCGAGGACTATGGCTACACCTTC.

The chain uses TRBV28 and TRBJ1-5; D remains unclear. The length of the CDR3 is 12 residues. Germline assignment: CDR1 MDHEN and CDR2 SYDVKM. Trimming took off 7 bases at V and 6 bases at J, with 10 bases between the two ends. The CDR3 bases are TGTGCCAGCACCACGGCCAGTCAGCCCCAGCATTTT. It translates to CASTTASQPQHF.

This clone was seen once. The chain couples TRBV30 to TRBJ2-7; a weak D match, TRBD2 (6 bases). Germline-derived CDR1 and CDR2 are GTSNPN and SVGIG (reference sequence). CDR3 length equals 12 residues. Trimming took 5 bases from V and 0 from J, leaving 8 bases between them. CDR3 coding DNA: TGTGCCTGGTGTAGCGGCTCCTACGAGCAGTACTTC. Translation: CAWCSGSYEQYF.

This chain joins TRBV29-1 and TRBJ2-1, with D possibly TRBD2 on 6 matching bases. The CDR3 spans 14 residues. The V end lost 3 bases, the J end lost 0 bases, and 9 bases lay between the germline ends. CDR1 is SQVTM, CDR2 ANQGSEA, per germline. This CDR3 reads CSVEGGSSYNEQFF. CDR3 in DNA: TGCAGCGTTGAGGGGGGAAGCTCCTACAATGAGCAGTTCTTC.

V and J are TRBV6-5 and TRBJ1-2; 7 nucleotides line up with TRBD1. After removal of 4 bases from V and 0 bases from J, the junction contained 8 bases not matched to a gene. This CDR3 has 16 residues. Germline V gene lookup returns CDR1 MNHEY and CDR2 SVGAGI. For the CDR3, the DNA is TGTGCCAGCAGTTCCTTCCGACAGGGAGCTAACTATGGCTACACCTTC. This encodes CASSSFRQGANYGYTF.

This clone was detected once. This same CDR3 is encoded by further DNA sequences in the sample. V usage is TRBV4-1 and J usage is TRBJ2-7; TRBD1 might be the D (7 bases). The germline V gene has CDR1 MGHRA and CDR2 YSYEKL. The CDR3 is 15 residues long. With 0 bases removed from V and 3 bases from J, the gap between germline ends came to 12 bases. This CDR3 is CASSQETGRNYEQYF. The CDR3 coding sequence is TGCGCCAGCAGCCAAGAGACAGGGAGGAACTACGAGCAGTACTTC.

The rearrangement links TRBV6-5 to TRBJ2-7, with D perhaps matching TRBD2 (6 bases). Trimming stripped 0 bases from V and 2 bases from J, with 8 bases between. Germline lookup yields CDR1 MNHEY and CDR2 SVGAGI. This CDR3 has 14 amino acids. CDR3 loop: CASSYSSGTYEQYF. As DNA, the CDR3 is TGTGCCAGCAGTTACTCTAGCGGCACCTACGAGCAGTACTTC.

The table lists this clone with a few counts. The chain recombines TRBV29-1 with TRBJ1-1; D is possibly TRBD1 (5 bases). Germline V CDR1 and CDR2: SQVTM, ANQGSEA. Trimming left V 6 bases short and J 1 base short, with 12 bases between. This CDR3 region has 13 residues. The CDR3 nucleotides are TGCAGCGTCTATAGAACAGGGAACACTGAAGCTTTCTTT. Amino acids: CSVYRTGNTEAFF. Based on the CDR3 plus reference TRBV29-1 and TRBJ1-1, the full variable domain is SAVISQKPSRDICQRGTSLTIQCQVDSQVTMMFWYRQQPGQSLTLIATANQGSEATYESGFVIDKFPISRPNLTFSTLTVSNMSPEDSSIYLCSVYRTGNTEAFFGQGTRLTVV.

In DNA form, the CDR3 reads TGCGCCAGCAGCCACGGACAGGTGGCTGAAGCTTTCTTT. Protein sequence: CASSHGQVAEAFF. The chain carries TRBV4-3 and TRBJ1-1, with TRBD1 identical over 7 bases. Germline loops: CDR1 LGHNA, CDR2 YSLEER. V gave up 3 bases and J gave up 6 bases; unmatched junction bases: 4. CDR3 size: 13 residues.

The chain carries TRBV28 and TRBJ2-3, with 10 bases lining up with TRBD1. Germline-derived CDR1 and CDR2 are MDHEN and SYDVKM. The trim removed 8 bases at V and 3 bases at J, leaving 8 bases unmatched. The CDR3 extends over 15 amino acids. For the CDR3, the DNA is TGTGCCAGCTCCCAAGGGGGACAGGGGACAGATACGCAGTATTTT. Protein sequence: CASSQGGQGTDTQYF.

The V and J genes are TRBV19 and TRBJ2-1, with TRBD2 matching 7 bases. V lost 1 base and J lost 4; bases outside the gene matches: 7. The CDR3 sequence is 16 residues long. CDR1 is LNHDA and CDR2 is SQIVND in the germline V gene (reference sequence). The CDR3 nucleotides read TGTGCCAGTAGTATAGTGGCGGGAGAGCTTTACAATGAGCAGTTCTTC. Its protein is CASSIVAGELYNEQFF.

The gene calls are TRBV11-2 and TRBJ1-2; D unresolved. Looked up from germline, CDR1 is SGHAT and CDR2 is FQNNGV. The CDR3 covers 14 residues. V was shortened by 2 bases and J by 3 bases, with 10 bases between the two germline ends. CDR3 nucleotide sequence: TGTGCCAGCAGCTTATGGGAGAATGACTATGGCTACACCTTC. Protein sequence: CASSLWENDYGYTF.

The chain carries TRBV13 and TRBJ1-1; D ambiguous. The length of the CDR3 is 16 residues. The germline V gene has CDR1 PRHDT and CDR2 FYEKMQ (reference sequence). V was cut by 4 bases and J by 1 base, with 16 bases left in between. Here the CDR3 DNA reads TGTGCCAGCAGCTCCGAAATGACAACTGAGAACACTGAAGCTTTCTTT. Translating gives CASSSEMTTENTEAFF.

Comment on this clone: The same CDR3 arises from other DNA sequences in this sample as well. The chain couples TRBV5-1 to TRBJ1-1, with 7 bases fitting TRBD1. Unmatched junction bases numbered 2, after V lost 0 bases and J lost 0 bases. CDR1 and CDR2 from the germline V gene are SGHRS and YFSETQ. This CDR3 is 15 amino acids long. The CDR3, as DNA: TGCGCCAGCAGCTTGGCCACAGGGGTGAACACTGAAGCTTTCTTT. Its protein product is CASSLATGVNTEAFF.

V and J are TRBV19 and TRBJ2-5; 11 bases are shared with TRBD2. Trimming took 1 base from V and 4 from J; bases not matched to a gene: 5. Germline CDR1 reads LNHDA; CDR2 reads SQIVND (reference sequence). This CDR3 is 16 amino acids long. CDR3 sequence (DNA): TGTGCCAGTAGTATAGGTGGCCTAGCGGGAGGAGAGACCCAGTACTTC. It specifies CASSIGGLAGGETQYF.

This clone is labeled as medium-sized (0.01 to 0.1%). The chain is built from TRBV30 and TRBJ1-2; D remains unclear. V was trimmed by 0 bases and J by 7 bases, leaving 24 bases between them. The CDR3 is 17 residues long. Germline V gene data show CDR1 as GTSNPN and CDR2 as SVGIG (reference sequence). Here the CDR3 reads CAWSVRTSGRRGTGYTF. The CDR3 nucleotides read TGTGCCTGGAGTGTACGGACCTCTGGGCGTCGGGGAACTGGCTACACCTTC. Filled out from reference TRBV30 and TRBJ1-2, the complete variable domain reads SQTIHQWPATLVQPVGSPLSLECTVEGTSNPNLYWYRQAAGRGLQLLFYSVGIGQISSEVPQNLSASRPQDRQFILSSKKLLLSDSGFYLCAWSVRTSGRRGTGYTFGSGTRLTVV.

This clone has just one count. This chain joins TRBV2 and TRBJ1-3; no clear D. Germline loops: CDR1 SNHLY, CDR2 FYNNEI. V was shortened by 3 bases and J by 0 bases, with 12 bases between the two germline ends. The CDR3 contains 16 residues. The CDR3 nucleotides read TGTGCCAGCAGTGATAACAGTTACTTCTCTGGAAACACCATATATTTT. Translated, it gives CASSDNSYFSGNTIYF.

This chain uses TRBV28 with TRBJ2-7; D gene uncertain. This CDR3 is 11 amino acids long. Germline loops: CDR1 MDHEN, CDR2 SYDVKM. Trimming shortened V by 10 bases and J by 0 bases, and 7 bases separated the two germline ends. CDR3 region: CATQTSYEQYF. The CDR3 nucleotides are TGTGCCACCCAAACCTCCTACGAGCAGTACTTC.

This sequence joins TRBV19 and TRBJ2-2; the D gene is possibly TRBD2 (5 bases). CDR1 and CDR2 from the germline V gene are LNHDA and SQIVND (reference sequence). The CDR3 is 16 amino acids. Trimming removed 7 bases from V and 6 bases from J, with 21 bases in between. This CDR3 reads CASISLRTADPGELFF. Written as DNA, the CDR3 is TGTGCCAGTATATCACTACGGACTGCTGACCCCGGGGAGCTGTTTTTT. Looking up the rest from reference TRBV19 and TRBJ2-2 gives the full variable domain: DGGITQSPKYLFRKEGQNVTLSCEQNLNHDAMYWYRQDPGQGLRLIYYSQIVNDFQKGDIAEGYSVSREKKESFPLTVTSAQKNPTAFYLCASISLRTADPGELFFGEGSRLTVL.